This TCR beta chain was retrieved from a study of T cell responses to AZD1222 COVID-19 vaccine. The overall study: Pooled samples include second doses given at about 4 or 12 weeks.

CDR3 length equals 18 residues. Trimming cost V 0 bases and J 0 bases, with 15 bases left between them. Germline loops: CDR1 LGHDT, CDR2 YNNKEL (reference sequence). A remark on this clone: Its target is not known.

Using immunoSEQ multiplex PCR, the repertoire was profiled, and TCRdb retains in-frame clones only, with some absent. The sample contains tens of thousands of clones, about 88% of which appear only once. General study results and limits: In a largely white British group with more females than males, clonal diversity was possibly underestimated. The number of AZD1222 recipients seropositive at baseline was only 5 to 7.

This receptor was obtained from an adult in good health. The chain links TRBV3-1 (or the pseudogene TRBV3-2) to TRBJ1-3, with a tentative D call TRBD1 (6 bases). The sample consisted of peripheral blood, taken on day 0 of AZD1222 vaccination. The CDR3 region is CASSQEGAWESSGNTIYF. DNA for the CDR3: TGTGCCAGCAGCCAAGAGGGGGCATGGGAGAGCTCTGGAAACACCATATATTTT.